The sample holds one count of the clone carrying this T cell receptor (beta chain). The ends were cut back, 2 bases at V and 0 bases at J, with 5 bases in the middle. The CDR3 is made up of 13 amino acids. Germline V lookup: CDR1 GTSNPN, CDR2 SVGIG (reference sequence). Repertoires were generated with immunoSEQ multiplex PCR, while TCRdb's copy carries only in-frame clones and drops some. The data show 120,000 or so clones, around nine tenths seen once. These data come from a study of T cell responses to AZD1222 COVID-19 vaccine. In the study overall: Second doses at about 4 or about 12 weeks were pooled.

Sequencing was performed on peripheral blood, taken on day 0 of AZD1222 vaccination. The chain recombines TRBV30 with TRBJ1-3; no reliable D call. The source is an adult in good health. The CDR3 DNA reads TGTGCCTGGAGTCAGGCCTCTGGAAACACCATATATTTT. Translated: CAWSQASGNTIYF.